Following are 28 T cell receptor beta chains from one sample sequenced in a study of OX40 agonist ivuxolimab in advanced cancers. The table came from immunoSEQ multiplex PCR; TCRdb's copy has only in-frame clones and leaves some out. The data contain about 40,000 clones, about 91% of them singletons. This specimen was CD4+ or CD8+ T cells sorted from blood, taken in a trial of the OX40 agonist ivuxolimab. Receptor source: an adult with an advanced solid tumor such as melanoma, head and neck, liver or kidney cancer.

V is TRBV7-8 and J is TRBJ2-7, with a weak D call TRBD1 (6 bases). Germline assignment: CDR1 SGHVS and CDR2 FQNEAQ. The CDR3 loop spans 13 amino acids. V shed 1 base and J shed 4 bases, with 8 bases lying between them. CDR3 nucleotide sequence: TGTGCCAGCAGCTTAGAACAGGGTTACGAGCAGTACTTC. Amino acids: CASSLEQGYEQYF.

The V gene is TRBV28, the J gene TRBJ2-2, with D unclear. Germline loops: CDR1 MDHEN, CDR2 SYDVKM. The CDR3 runs to 14 residues. Trimming took 5 bases from V and 6 from J, leaving 13 bases between them. The CDR3 DNA sequence: TGTGCCAGCAGTCTTCCTCGGGTCTCCGGGGAGCTGTTTTTT. Translation: CASSLPRVSGELFF. Based on the CDR3 plus reference TRBV28 and TRBJ2-2, the full variable domain is DVKVTQSSRYLVKRTGEKVFLECVQDMDHENMFWYRQDPGLGLRLIYFSYDVKMKEKGDIPEGYSVSREKKERFSLILESASTNQTSMYLCASSLPRVSGELFFGEGSRLTVL.

The chain recombines TRBV7-9 with TRBJ2-7, with 7 bases lining up with TRBD2. Per germline, CDR1 SEHNR and CDR2 FQNEAQ (reference sequence). The CDR3 is made up of 11 amino acids. J gave up 2 bases and V 10 bases, and 2 bases lay outside the gene matches. Here the CDR3 reads CAIGLAYEQYF. The CDR3 region has the DNA TGTGCCATAGGACTAGCCTACGAGCAGTACTTC.

This clone came up once. The rearrangement links TRBV6-5 to TRBJ2-7; 11 nucleotides line up with TRBD1. This CDR3 comprises 12 residues. CDR1 and CDR2 (germline): MNHEY, SVGAGI. The ends lost 7 bases at V and 7 bases at J; junction bases unmatched: 3. The CDR3 sequence: CASIGTGGEQYF. The CDR3 coding sequence is TGTGCCAGCATCGGGACAGGGGGAGAGCAGTACTTC.

This clone was picked up a small number of times. The chain joins TRBV9 to TRBJ2-5, with D perhaps assigned TRBD1 or TRBD2 (5 bases each). Germline V CDR1 and CDR2: SGDLS, YYNGEE. The CDR3 covers 16 residues. Trimming took off 4 bases at V and 5 bases at J, with 21 bases between the two ends. The DNA for the CDR3 is TGTGCCAGCAGCCCAGATGGGACCTTTCTCTCTGAGACCCAGTACTTC. This gives the protein CASSPDGTFLSETQYF.

This clone showed up just a few times. This chain links TRBV5-1 with TRBJ2-7; no definite D call. This CDR3 has 16 amino acids. Germline V gene lookup returns CDR1 SGHRS and CDR2 YFSETQ. V was cut by 0 bases and J by 3 bases, with 16 bases left in between. The DNA for the CDR3 is TGCGCCAGCAGCTTGGCTCCCGACCAACCCATCTACGAGCAGTACTTC. It translates to CASSLAPDQPIYEQYF.

DNA for the CDR3: TGTGCCAGCAGCTTAGGCGGTTTGAAGTACCAAGAGACCCAGTACTTC. Its translation is CASSLGGLKYQETQYF. J is TRBJ2-5 and V is TRBV11-2, with D uncertain. The germline V gene encodes CDR1 SGHAT and CDR2 FQNNGV. V dropped 1 base and J dropped 0 bases, with 12 bases sitting between them. The CDR3 contains 16 residues.

There are a few counts of this clone. The chain links TRBV5-6 to TRBJ1-3, with D possibly being TRBD1 (6 bases). Trimming left V 4 bases short and J 1 base short, with 9 bases between. The CDR3 totals 14 residues. Germline V gene data show CDR1 as SGHDT and CDR2 as YYEEEE. DNA of the CDR3: TGTGCCAGCAGCGTTCAGGGGTCTGGAAACACCATATATTTT. Translation gives CASSVQGSGNTIYF.

V gene TRBV2 combines with J gene TRBJ2-3; 11 bases are shared with TRBD2. This CDR3 has 15 residues. Germline lookup yields CDR1 SNHLY and CDR2 FYNNEI. The junction had 5 bases not matched to a gene; V was cut back by 4 bases and J by 5 bases. CDR3: CASSASLAGEDTQYF. In nucleotides, the CDR3 is TGTGCCAGCAGTGCCTCACTAGCGGGAGAAGATACGCAGTATTTT.

This chain uses TRBV7-9 with TRBJ1-1; D is ambiguous. The germline V gene encodes CDR1 SEHNR and CDR2 FQNEAQ (reference sequence). The CDR3 spans 14 residues. V lost 5 bases to trimming and J lost 1 base, with 11 bases between them. The chain's CDR3 is CASSDWWGNTEAFF. CDR3 bases: TGTGCCAGCAGCGACTGGTGGGGGAACACTGAAGCTTTCTTT.

The chain's CDR3 is CASSPTSPEQFF. The CDR3 DNA reads as TGTGCCAGTAGTCCGACATCCCCTGAGCAGTTCTTC. The V and J genes are TRBV19 and TRBJ2-1, with D hard to call. CDR1 LNHDA and CDR2 SQIVND come from the germline V gene (reference sequence). The CDR3 sequence is 12 residues long. Trimming left V 5 bases short and J 9 bases short, with 11 bases between.

This clone was counted once. The chain links TRBV7-2 to TRBJ1-5, with D unresolved. This CDR3 is built from 16 residues. Germline V gives CDR1 SGHTA, CDR2 FQGNSA. Trimming took off 1 base at V and 0 bases at J, with 10 bases between the two ends. CDR3: CASSLGGRFSNQPQHF. The CDR3 coding sequence is TGTGCCAGCAGCTTAGGAGGCAGGTTTAGCAATCAGCCCCAGCATTTT.

This clone appeared once. The V and J genes are TRBV7-6 and TRBJ1-4; D uncertain. Germline CDR1 and CDR2: SGHVS and FNYEAQ. V lost 5 bases to trimming and J lost 3 bases, with 4 bases between them. CDR3 length equals 12 residues. DNA of the CDR3: TGTGCCAGCAGCACGTCTAATGAAAAACTGTTTTTT. Translation gives CASSTSNEKLFF.

The chain combines TRBV9 with TRBJ2-1, with D possibly TRBD2 on 5 matching bases. The CDR3 consists of 15 residues. Trimming took off 3 bases at V and 3 bases at J, with 13 bases between the two ends. Germline-derived CDR1 and CDR2 are SGDLS and YYNGEE. The CDR3 here is CASSAEGSFYNEQFF. Here the CDR3 DNA reads TGTGCCAGCAGCGCCGAGGGCAGCTTCTACAATGAGCAGTTCTTC.

This chain connects TRBV30 to TRBJ1-5; a weak D match, TRBD1 (5 bases). With 2 bases removed from V and 6 bases from J, the gap between germline ends came to 14 bases. The CDR3 runs to 14 residues. CDR1 and CDR2 from the germline V gene are GTSNPN and SVGIG (reference sequence). The CDR3 sequence is CAWSLGAGSQPQHF. For the CDR3, the DNA is TGTGCCTGGAGTCTTGGGGCAGGAAGTCAGCCCCAGCATTTT.

The chain joins TRBV7-9 to TRBJ1-4; no firm D call. V lost 5 bases to trimming and J lost 8 bases, with 18 bases between them. The CDR3 loop spans 15 amino acids. The germline CDR1 and CDR2 sequences are SEHNR and FQNEAQ (reference sequence). The CDR3 nucleotides are TGTGCCAGCAGCCCCTTTTCAACCACCGGAGAAAAACTGTTTTTT. Its translation: CASSPFSTTGEKLFF.

The V call is TRBV7-3, the J call TRBJ2-2; 10 bases align to TRBD2. This CDR3 is built from 18 residues. Germline CDR1 reads SGHTA; CDR2 reads FQGTGA. V lost 1 base to trimming and J lost 6 bases; unmatched junction nucleotides: 11. In nucleotides, the CDR3 is TGTGCCAGCAGCTTAATGGCGGGTAGCGGGAGGTTCGCCGGGGAGCTGTTTTTT. The encoded protein is CASSLMAGSGRFAGELFF. Drawing the rest from reference TRBV7-3 and TRBJ2-2, the complete variable domain is GAGVSQTPSNKVTEKGKYVELRCDPISGHTALYWYRQSLGQGPEFLIYFQGTGAADDSGLPNDRFFAVRPEGSVSTLKIQRTERGDSAVYLCASSLMAGSGRFAGELFFGEGSRLTVL.

The J gene is TRBJ2-3, the V gene TRBV9, with 7 bases fitting TRBD2. There are 16 residues in the CDR3. V was pared by 4 bases and J by 0 bases, with 8 bases of the junction left unmatched. Germline V lookup: CDR1 SGDLS, CDR2 YYNGEE. CDR3: CASSPRTGLSTDTQYF. The CDR3 DNA follows: TGTGCCAGCAGCCCCCGGACGGGACTAAGCACAGATACGCAGTATTTT.

This chain joins TRBV7-9 and TRBJ1-1, with D perhaps TRBD1 (6 bases). Germline assignment: CDR1 SEHNR and CDR2 FQNEAQ (reference sequence). The ends were cut back, 3 bases at V and 4 bases at J, with 6 bases in the middle. The CDR3 spans 12 residues. CDR3 DNA sequence: TGTGCCAGCAGCTTGACAGGCACTGAAGCTTTCTTT. Amino acids: CASSLTGTEAFF.

The chain employs TRBV2 and TRBJ1-1, with TRBD1 matching over 9 bases. The CDR3 totals 12 residues. Germline CDR1 reads SNHLY; CDR2 reads FYNNEI. The ends lost 10 bases at V and 4 bases at J; junction bases unmatched: 4. The CDR3 region is CAKDRGGTEAFF. CDR3 in DNA: TGTGCCAAAGACAGGGGGGGCACTGAAGCTTTCTTT. The whole variable domain, filled in from reference TRBV2 and TRBJ1-1, reads EPEVTQTPSHQVTQMGQEVILRCVPISNHLYFYWYRQILGQKVEFLVSFYNNEISEKSEIFDDQFSVERPDGSNFTLKIRSTKLEDSAMYFCAKDRGGTEAFFGQGTRLTVV.

This sequence joins TRBV18 and TRBJ1-4; D unclear. The CDR3 loop spans 14 amino acids. V was clipped by 3 bases and J by 4 bases, with 9 bases between them. Germline lookup yields CDR1 KGHSH and CDR2 LQKENI. The CDR3 here is CASSPGPLNEKLFF. The CDR3, as DNA: TGTGCCAGCTCACCTGGGCCCCTTAATGAAAAACTGTTTTTT.

This clone was counted between two and nine times. The genes are TRBV15 and TRBJ2-7; D is perhaps TRBD1 (6 bases). Germline V gene data show CDR1 as LNHNV and CDR2 as YYDKDF (reference sequence). V dropped 4 bases and J dropped 2 bases, with 12 bases sitting between them. The CDR3 has 14 amino acids. CDR3 DNA: TGTGCCACCAGCATCGACAGGTCCACCTACGAGCAGTACTTC. Its translation: CATSIDRSTYEQYF.

The V and J genes are TRBV28 and TRBJ2-7, with 7 nucleotides matching TRBD2. V was clipped by 2 bases and J by 3 bases; unmatched bases: 4. This CDR3 is 14 amino acids long. Germline CDR1 MDHEN, CDR2 SYDVKM. The CDR3 spells CASSLRAGHYEQYF. CDR3 bases: TGTGCCAGCAGTTTAAGAGCGGGGCACTACGAGCAGTACTTC.

The chain recombines TRBV30 with TRBJ2-1; 9 nucleotides align to TRBD1. CDR1 GTSNPN and CDR2 SVGIG come from the germline V gene (reference sequence). The CDR3 is 14 amino acids. Germline trimming cut 5 bases from V and 4 bases from J; bases unmatched to any gene: 6. The CDR3 DNA sequence: TGTGCCTGGGGCTCCGGGACAGGGTACAATGAGCAGTTCTTC. It specifies CAWGSGTGYNEQFF. The full variable domain, in which reference TRBV30 and TRBJ2-1 provide the parts outside the CDR3, is SQTIHQWPATLVQPVGSPLSLECTVEGTSNPNLYWYRQAAGRGLQLLFYSVGIGQISSEVPQNLSASRPQDRQFILSSKKLLLSDSGFYLCAWGSGTGYNEQFFGPGTRLTVL.

The gene calls are TRBV28 and TRBJ1-5; D is undetermined. Germline values: CDR1 MDHEN, CDR2 SYDVKM. This CDR3 region has 16 residues. Trimming took 3 bases from V and 1 from J, leaving 13 bases between them. CDR3 sequence (DNA): TGTGCCAGCAGTTTCTTGGTGGAGGGAAGCAATCAGCCCCAGCATTTT. Its translation is CASSFLVEGSNQPQHF.

Only one count was recorded for this clone. The V gene is TRBV27, the J gene TRBJ1-5; TRBD1 might be the D (6 bases). Deletions cut 6 bases from V and 0 bases from J, with 12 bases between. Germline V CDR1 and CDR2: MNHEY, SMNVEV (reference sequence). The CDR3 consists of 15 residues. CDR3 residues: CASSIQGYSNQPQHF. The CDR3, as DNA: TGTGCCAGCAGCATACAGGGATATAGCAATCAGCCCCAGCATTTT.

The chain links TRBV28 to TRBJ1-2, with 8 bases that match TRBD1. Trimming cost V 5 bases and J 14 bases; bases outside gene matches: 19. The CDR3 extends over 15 amino acids. Germline assignment: CDR1 MDHEN and CDR2 SYDVKM. The CDR3 loop is CASSVLRTGQVANTF. CDR3 nucleotide sequence: TGTGCCAGCAGTGTATTAAGGACGGGACAGGTGGCTAATACCTTC.

This clone turned up a few times. In DNA, the CDR3 is TGTGCCAGCAGCTTAGCCGCTTGGACAGCCCAAACCTACAATGAGCAGTTCTTC. This encodes CASSLAAWTAQTYNEQFF. V usage is TRBV7-9 and J usage is TRBJ2-1; possibly TRBD1 for D (6 bases). The length of the CDR3 is 18 residues. Between the trimmed V and J ends, which lost 0 bases and 2 bases, there was a span of 17 bases. Germline V CDR1 and CDR2: SEHNR, FQNEAQ (reference sequence).